Each of the 22 T cell receptor beta chains below was sequenced from the same sample in a study of T cells in localized non-small cell lung cancer. The table came from immunoSEQ multiplex PCR; TCRdb's copy has only in-frame clones and leaves some out. The sample contains 18,000 or so clones, about four fifths of which appear only once. The sample here was peripheral blood, taken before any cancer treatment. All receptors derive from a female donor of 60 years or more with stage I lung adenocarcinoma.

The rearrangement links TRBV7-8 to TRBJ1-1; no clear D gene. Trimming pared 2 bases from V and 7 bases from J, leaving 5 bases between. CDR1 and CDR2 (germline): SGHVS, FQNEAQ. The CDR3 spans 11 residues. CDR3 nucleotide sequence: TGTGCCAGCAGCTTACTGGTTGAAGCTTTCTTT. Its protein is CASSLLVEAFF.

This rearrangement joins TRBV27 to TRBJ1-1; 7 nucleotides line up with TRBD1. CDR3 length: 16 residues. From germline, CDR1 is MNHEY and CDR2 SMNVEV (reference sequence). V lost 5 bases and J lost 4; bases outside the gene matches: 13. This CDR3 is CASSPRTGAESTEAFF. The CDR3 region has the DNA TGTGCCAGCAGTCCCAGGACAGGCGCTGAAAGCACTGAAGCTTTCTTT.

This clone was seen a handful of times. The chain couples TRBV27 to TRBJ1-6, with 7 bases aligning to TRBD1. Germline CDR1 reads MNHEY; CDR2 reads SMNVEV (reference sequence). The junction had 4 bases not matched to a gene; V was cut back by 3 bases and J by 11 bases. This CDR3 has 13 residues. The CDR3 sequence: CASSLTGSAPLHF. In DNA, the CDR3 is TGTGCCAGCAGTTTGACAGGGAGCGCACCCCTCCACTTT.

The rearrangement uses TRBV6-5 and TRBJ1-2; TRBD1 aligns across 10 bases. Germline values: CDR1 MNHEY, CDR2 SVGAGI. The CDR3 length is 13 residues. Trimming took 7 bases from V and 8 from J; bases not matched to a gene: 7. The CDR3 loop reads CASMRSGQGGYTF. The CDR3 DNA reads TGTGCCAGCATGAGATCGGGACAGGGGGGCTACACCTTC.

The rearrangement links TRBV4-3 to TRBJ2-7; the D call may be TRBD1 or TRBD2 (5 bases each). V was clipped by 0 bases and J by 0 bases, with 18 bases between them. Per germline, CDR1 LGHNA and CDR2 YSLEER. This CDR3 region has 18 residues. CDR3 residues: CASSQESGRGHTSYEQYF. DNA for the CDR3: TGCGCCAGCAGCCAAGAGTCGGGAAGGGGCCATACCTCCTACGAGCAGTACTTC.

Judged by abundance, this clone is medium-sized. The rearrangement uses TRBV6-1 and TRBJ2-7; 9 positions agree with TRBD1. The CDR3 covers 15 residues. The germline gives CDR1 MNHNS, CDR2 SASEGT. With 6 bases clipped from V and 0 bases from J, the junction kept 6 bases outside the gene matches. The CDR3 sequence is CASRTGGSSSYEQYF. The CDR3 coding sequence is TGTGCCAGCAGAACAGGGGGCTCGAGCTCCTACGAGCAGTACTTC.

J is TRBJ2-4 and V is TRBV5-1, with 7 bases aligning to TRBD1. V trimming: 1 base; J trimming: 3 bases; junction bases outside the gene matches: 4. The CDR3 consists of 15 residues. Germline V gives CDR1 SGHRS, CDR2 YFSETQ. The CDR3 nucleotides are TGCGCCAGCAGCTTGTTCGGGACAGACAAAAACATTCAGTACTTC. Translation: CASSLFGTDKNIQYF.

This chain links TRBV9 with TRBJ1-6; D unclear. This CDR3 is built from 14 residues. Germline V gene lookup returns CDR1 SGDLS and CDR2 YYNGEE. V lost 4 bases and J 7 bases, leaving 12 bases between the germline ends. The DNA for the CDR3 is TGTGCCAGCAGCCCCGACACAGAAAATTCACCCCTCCACTTT. Translated: CASSPDTENSPLHF. Using reference TRBV9 and TRBJ1-6 for the parts outside the CDR3, the full variable domain is DSGVTQTPKHLITATGQRVTLRCSPRSGDLSVYWYQQSLDQGLQFLIQYYNGEERAKGNILERFSAQQFPDLHSELNLSSLELGDSALYFCASSPDTENSPLHFGNGTRLTVT.

This chain uses TRBV10-2 with TRBJ2-7; TRBD2 aligns across 13 bases. Trimming at V came to 5 bases and at J to 2 bases, leaving 3 bases not matched to a gene. The length of the CDR3 is 15 residues. Per germline, CDR1 WSHSY and CDR2 SAAADI. CDR3 region: CASSILAGGTYEQYF. CDR3 bases: TGCGCCAGCAGTATACTAGCGGGGGGGACCTACGAGCAGTACTTC.

The table lists this clone with a count of one. The chain recombines TRBV19 with TRBJ2-3; unclear D gene. Germline V gives CDR1 LNHDA, CDR2 SQIVND (reference sequence). The germline V and J ends were trimmed by 4 bases and 1 base, with 12 bases remaining between them. This CDR3 is 15 amino acids long. The DNA for the CDR3 is TGTGCCAGTAGTACTATCCCCGCCGGCACAGATACGCAGTATTTT. Its protein is CASSTIPAGTDTQYF.

With respect to this clone: A junction boundary mismatches the germline segment, possibly from a read error. The chain combines TRBV7-7 with TRBJ2-7, with TRBD1 identical over 8 bases. The CDR3 has 13 amino acids. Germline loops: CDR1 SSHAT, CDR2 FNYEAQ (reference sequence). The CDR3 here is CASSPDRGYEQYF. The DNA for the CDR3 is TGTGCTAGCAGCCCCGACAGGGGCTACGAGCAGTACTTC.

This clone was detected only a few times. The chain is built from TRBV12-5 and TRBJ1-4; 7 nucleotides align to TRBD1. The CDR3 is 17 residues long. The V segment lost 7 bases and the J segment 1 base; nucleotides outside the gene matches: 12. CDR1 and CDR2 from the germline V gene are LGHNT and FRNRAP. This CDR3 reads CASVKREGQRTNEKLFF. The CDR3 bases are TGTGCTAGTGTTAAGCGTGAGGGACAGCGAACTAATGAAAAACTGTTTTTT.

The CDR3 nucleotides are TGTGCCAGTAATTCGGGGTACACTGAAGCTTTCTTT. It is translated as CASNSGYTEAFF. This rearrangement joins TRBV19 to TRBJ1-1; D gene uncertain. Between the trimmed V and J ends, which lost 7 bases and 3 bases, there was a span of 9 bases. This CDR3 comprises 12 residues. The germline gives CDR1 LNHDA, CDR2 SQIVND (reference sequence).

The chain couples TRBV30 to TRBJ2-2; TRBD1 might be the D (5 bases). The CDR3 length is 14 residues. CDR1 is GTSNPN and CDR2 is SVGIG in the germline V gene (reference sequence). The V end was cut by 5 bases, the J end by 0 bases, with 10 bases between. The DNA of the CDR3 is TGTGCCTGGCGGTCAGGGTCGAACACCGGGGAGCTGTTTTTT. Its translation is CAWRSGSNTGELFF.

This rearrangement joins TRBV19 to TRBJ2-3; no firm D call. This CDR3 comprises 14 residues. V lost 3 bases and J 0 bases, leaving 7 bases between the germline ends. CDR1 and CDR2 (germline): LNHDA, SQIVND (reference sequence). CDR3 region: CASSIQASTDTQYF. As DNA, the CDR3 is TGTGCCAGTAGTATTCAGGCGAGCACAGATACGCAGTATTTT. Full variable domain (outside the CDR3, taken from reference TRBV19 and TRBJ2-3): DGGITQSPKYLFRKEGQNVTLSCEQNLNHDAMYWYRQDPGQGLRLIYYSQIVNDFQKGDIAEGYSVSREKKESFPLTVTSAQKNPTAFYLCASSIQASTDTQYFGPGTRLTVL.

J is TRBJ2-1 and V is TRBV19; D gene unclear. Germline assignment: CDR1 LNHDA and CDR2 SQIVND (reference sequence). This CDR3 spans 13 amino acids. Deletions cut 5 bases from V and 8 bases from J, with 13 bases between. The CDR3 coding sequence is TGTGCCAGTAGTGTCGCCTTTAACCATGAGCAGTTCTTC. Its translation is CASSVAFNHEQFF.

The chain has TRBV19 and TRBJ1-2; 8 nucleotides align to TRBD1. Losses at the gene ends were 3 bases for V and 4 bases for J; bases not matched to a gene: 7. Germline V gene data show CDR1 as LNHDA and CDR2 as SQIVND (reference sequence). The CDR3 length is 15 residues. The CDR3 DNA follows: TGTGCCAGTAGTATTGGGCAGGGGGCTACCTATGGCTACACCTTC. This sequence encodes CASSIGQGATYGYTF.

The chain is built from TRBV29-1 and TRBJ1-3; D is undetermined. The CDR3 runs to 13 residues. Germline V gene sequence: CDR1 SQVTM, CDR2 ANQGSEA. V lost 3 bases and J lost 1, with 7 bases in between. CDR3 region: CSVESGSGNTIYF. For the CDR3, the DNA is TGCAGCGTTGAGTCGGGGTCTGGAAACACCATATATTTT.

The chain combines TRBV7-8 with TRBJ2-7; tentative D call: TRBD2 (6 bases). CDR1 is SGHVS, CDR2 FQNEAQ, per germline. This CDR3 has 15 amino acids. The germline V and J ends were trimmed by 6 bases and 3 bases, with 18 bases remaining between them. CDR3 nucleotides: TGTGCCAGCAGTTCCCCCGCCCAGGGACTCTACGAGCAGTACTTC. This translates into CASSSPAQGLYEQYF.

V gene TRBV7-8 combines with J gene TRBJ1-6, with TRBD1 matching 8 bases. The V and J ends lost 5 bases and 3 bases, in that order; junction bases with no gene match: 9. CDR1 is SGHVS, CDR2 FQNEAQ, per germline. The CDR3 consists of 17 residues. The CDR3 DNA reads as TGTGCCAGCAGCGCCTGGACAGGGAGGGTCTATAATTCACCCCTCCACTTT. This codes for CASSAWTGRVYNSPLHF. Drawing the rest from reference TRBV7-8 and TRBJ1-6, the complete variable domain is GAGVSQSPRYKVAKRGQDVALRCDPISGHVSLFWYQQALGQGPEFLTYFQNEAQLDKSGLPSDRFFAERPEGSVSTLKIQRTQQEDSAVYLCASSAWTGRVYNSPLHFGNGTRLTVT.

The chain joins TRBV7-2 to TRBJ1-5; D is uncertain. This CDR3 has 15 residues. Trimming left V 2 bases short and J 3 bases short, with 11 bases between. CDR1 SGHTA and CDR2 FQGNSA come from the germline V gene. CDR3 nucleotide sequence: TGTGCCAGCAGCTTAAGGCCGGTACTCAATCAGCCCCAGCATTTT. This sequence encodes CASSLRPVLNQPQHF.

The chain recombines TRBV5-1 with TRBJ1-3; D uncertain. The CDR3 consists of 14 residues. Trimming cost V 0 bases and J 5 bases, with 9 bases left between them. Germline V gene lookup returns CDR1 SGHRS and CDR2 YFSETQ. The CDR3, as DNA: TGCGCCAGCAGCTTGGCCCCGGGTAGAAACACCATATATTTT. This translates into CASSLAPGRNTIYF.